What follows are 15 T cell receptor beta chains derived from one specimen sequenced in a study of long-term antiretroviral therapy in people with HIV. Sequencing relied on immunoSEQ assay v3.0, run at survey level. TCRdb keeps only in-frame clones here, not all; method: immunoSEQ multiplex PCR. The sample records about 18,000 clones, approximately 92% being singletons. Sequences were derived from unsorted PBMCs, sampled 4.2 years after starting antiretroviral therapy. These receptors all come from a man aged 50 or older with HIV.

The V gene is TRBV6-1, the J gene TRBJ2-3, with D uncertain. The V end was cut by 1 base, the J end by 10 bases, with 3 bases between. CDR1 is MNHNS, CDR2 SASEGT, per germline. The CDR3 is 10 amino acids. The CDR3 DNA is TGTGCCAGCAGTGAAGTTCCGCAGTATTTT. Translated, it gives CASSEVPQYF.

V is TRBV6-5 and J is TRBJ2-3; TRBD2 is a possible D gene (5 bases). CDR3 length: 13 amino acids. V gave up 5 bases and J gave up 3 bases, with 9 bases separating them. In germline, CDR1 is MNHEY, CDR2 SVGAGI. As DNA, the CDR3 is TGTGCCAGCAGTCTACTAGGAACAGATACGCAGTATTTT. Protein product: CASSLLGTDTQYF.

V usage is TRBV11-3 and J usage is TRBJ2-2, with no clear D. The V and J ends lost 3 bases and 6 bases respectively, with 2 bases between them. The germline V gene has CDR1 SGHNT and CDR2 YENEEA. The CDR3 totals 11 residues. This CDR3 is CASSFAGELFF. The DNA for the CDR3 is TGTGCCAGCAGCTTCGCCGGGGAGCTGTTTTTT.

For the CDR3, the DNA is TGCGCCAGCAGCCAAGATACCGGGACTTATACCCCAACAGATACGCAGTATTTT. Residues: CASSQDTGTYTPTDTQYF. This chain joins TRBV4-3 and TRBJ2-3; possible D gene TRBD2, 6 bases. The CDR3 covers 18 residues. CDR1 and CDR2 (germline): LGHNA, YSLEER. The ends were cut back, 0 bases at V and 3 bases at J, with 19 bases in the middle.

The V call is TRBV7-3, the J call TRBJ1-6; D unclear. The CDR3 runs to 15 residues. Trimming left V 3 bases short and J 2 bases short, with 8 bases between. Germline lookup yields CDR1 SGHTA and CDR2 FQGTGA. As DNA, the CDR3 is TGTGCCAGCAGCTTGATCGGGGCCTATAATTCACCCCTCCACTTT. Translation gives CASSLIGAYNSPLHF.

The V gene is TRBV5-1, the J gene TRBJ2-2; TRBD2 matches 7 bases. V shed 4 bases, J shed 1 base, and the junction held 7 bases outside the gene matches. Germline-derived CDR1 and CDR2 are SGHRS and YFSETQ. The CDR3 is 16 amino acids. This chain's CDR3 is CASSPTAGMNTGELFF. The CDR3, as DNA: TGCGCCAGCAGCCCAACAGCGGGGATGAACACCGGGGAGCTGTTTTTT. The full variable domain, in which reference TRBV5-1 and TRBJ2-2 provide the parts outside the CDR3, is KAGVTQTPRYLIKTRGQQVTLSCSPISGHRSVSWYQQTPGQGLQFLFEYFSETQRNKGNFPGRFSGRQFSNSRSEMNVSTLELGDSALYLCASSPTAGMNTGELFFGEGSRLTVL.

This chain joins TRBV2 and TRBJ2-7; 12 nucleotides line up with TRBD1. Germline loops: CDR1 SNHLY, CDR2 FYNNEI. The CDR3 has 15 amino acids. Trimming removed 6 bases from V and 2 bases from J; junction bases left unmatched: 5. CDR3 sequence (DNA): TGTGCCAGCAGGGGGGGACAGGGGGCGGCCTACGAGCAGTACTTC. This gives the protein CASRGGQGAAYEQYF.

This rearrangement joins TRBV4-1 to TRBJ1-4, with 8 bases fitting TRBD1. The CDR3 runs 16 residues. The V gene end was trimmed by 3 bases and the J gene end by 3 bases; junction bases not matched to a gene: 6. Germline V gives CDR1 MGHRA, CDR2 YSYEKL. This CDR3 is CASSHVQGAPNEKLFF. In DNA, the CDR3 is TGCGCCAGCAGCCACGTTCAGGGGGCGCCTAATGAAAAACTGTTTTTT.

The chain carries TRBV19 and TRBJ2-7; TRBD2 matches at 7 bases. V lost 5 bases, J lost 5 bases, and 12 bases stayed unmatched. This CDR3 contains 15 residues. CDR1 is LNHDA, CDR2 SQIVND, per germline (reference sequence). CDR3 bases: TGTGCCAGTAGTCTCAATTACGGGGGGTGGCACGAGCAGTACTTC. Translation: CASSLNYGGWHEQYF.

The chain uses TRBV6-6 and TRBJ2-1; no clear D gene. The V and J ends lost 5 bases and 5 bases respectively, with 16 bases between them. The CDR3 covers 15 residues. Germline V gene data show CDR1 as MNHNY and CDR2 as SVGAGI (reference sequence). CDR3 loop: CASSHHPGYHNEQFF. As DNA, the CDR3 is TGTGCCAGCAGTCACCACCCTGGGTACCACAATGAGCAGTTCTTC.

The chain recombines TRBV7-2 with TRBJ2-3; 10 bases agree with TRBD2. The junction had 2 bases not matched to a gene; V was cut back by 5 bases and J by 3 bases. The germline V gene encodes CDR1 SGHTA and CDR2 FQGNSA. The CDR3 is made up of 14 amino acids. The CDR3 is CASSILAGTDTQYF. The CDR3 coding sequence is TGTGCCAGCAGCATACTAGCGGGAACAGATACGCAGTATTTT.

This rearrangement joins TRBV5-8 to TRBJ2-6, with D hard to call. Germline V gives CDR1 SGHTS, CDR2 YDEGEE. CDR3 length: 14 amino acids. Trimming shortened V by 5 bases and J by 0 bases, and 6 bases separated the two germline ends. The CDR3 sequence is CASRRSSGANVLTF. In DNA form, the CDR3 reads TGTGCCAGCAGGCGGTCCTCTGGGGCCAACGTCCTGACTTTC. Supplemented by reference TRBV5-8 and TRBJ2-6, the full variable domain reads EAGVTQSPTHLIKTRGQQATLRCSPISGHTSVYWYQQALGLGLQFLLWYDEGEERNRGNFPPRFSGRQFPNYSSELNVNALELEDSALYLCASRRSSGANVLTFGAGSRLTVL.

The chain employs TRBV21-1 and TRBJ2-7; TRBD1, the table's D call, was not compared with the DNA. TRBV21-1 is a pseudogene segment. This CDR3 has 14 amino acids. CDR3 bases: TGTGCCAGCAGCAATAAGACAGGGTGGAACGAGCAGTACTTC. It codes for CASSNKTGWNEQYF.

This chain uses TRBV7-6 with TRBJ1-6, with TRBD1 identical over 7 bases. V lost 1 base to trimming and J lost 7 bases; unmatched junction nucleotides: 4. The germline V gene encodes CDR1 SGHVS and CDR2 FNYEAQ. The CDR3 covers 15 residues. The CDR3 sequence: CASSLEGQSNSPLHF. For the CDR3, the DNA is TGTGCCAGCAGCTTAGAGGGACAGAGCAATTCACCCCTCCACTTT. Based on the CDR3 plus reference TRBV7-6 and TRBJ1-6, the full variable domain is GAGVSQSPRYKVTKRGQDVALRCDPISGHVSLYWYRQALGQGPEFLTYFNYEAQQDKSGLPNDRFSAERPEGSISTLTIQRTEQRDSAMYRCASSLEGQSNSPLHFGNGTRLTVT.

CDR3 in DNA: TGTGCCGGTCAGGGACGAGAGTACACTGAAGCTTTCTTT. This encodes CAGQGREYTEAFF. V usage is TRBV7-3 and J usage is TRBJ1-1; D perhaps matches TRBD1 (5 bases). Germline CDR1 reads SGHTA; CDR2 reads FQGTGA. The length of the CDR3 is 13 residues. Trimming left V 11 bases short and J 3 bases short, with 16 bases between.